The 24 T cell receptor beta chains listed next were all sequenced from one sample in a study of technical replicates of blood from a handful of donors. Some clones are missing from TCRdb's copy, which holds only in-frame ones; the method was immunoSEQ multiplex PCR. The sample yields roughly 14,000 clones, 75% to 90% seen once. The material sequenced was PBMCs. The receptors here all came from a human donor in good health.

In DNA, the CDR3 is TGTGCCAGCAGCTTACAGGGGTTAAAAGAGACCCAGTACTTC. Its translation: CASSLQGLKETQYF. The chain couples TRBV7-3 to TRBJ2-5; a weak D match, TRBD1 (6 bases). The length of the CDR3 is 14 residues. Trimming took off 2 bases at V and 3 bases at J, with 10 bases between the two ends. Germline V gives CDR1 SGHTA, CDR2 FQGTGA.

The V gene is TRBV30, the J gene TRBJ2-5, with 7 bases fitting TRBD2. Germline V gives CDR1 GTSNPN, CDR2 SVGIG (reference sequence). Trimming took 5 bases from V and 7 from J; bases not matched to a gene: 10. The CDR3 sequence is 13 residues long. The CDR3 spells CAWGTGGGRTQYF. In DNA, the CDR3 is TGTGCCTGGGGGACGGGAGGCGGCCGGACCCAGTACTTC.

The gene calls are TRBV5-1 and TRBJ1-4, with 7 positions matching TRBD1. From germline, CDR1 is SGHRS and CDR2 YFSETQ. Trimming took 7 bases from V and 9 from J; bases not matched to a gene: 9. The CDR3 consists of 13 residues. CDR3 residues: CASRPGDSKKLFF. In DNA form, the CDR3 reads TGCGCCAGCCGGCCGGGGGACAGTAAAAAACTGTTTTTT.

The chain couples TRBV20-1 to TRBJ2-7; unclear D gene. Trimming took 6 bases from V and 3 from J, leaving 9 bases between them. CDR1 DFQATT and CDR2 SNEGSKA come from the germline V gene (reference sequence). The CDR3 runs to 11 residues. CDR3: CSAPFRYEQYF. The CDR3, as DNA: TGCAGTGCCCCCTTCCGCTACGAGCAGTACTTC.

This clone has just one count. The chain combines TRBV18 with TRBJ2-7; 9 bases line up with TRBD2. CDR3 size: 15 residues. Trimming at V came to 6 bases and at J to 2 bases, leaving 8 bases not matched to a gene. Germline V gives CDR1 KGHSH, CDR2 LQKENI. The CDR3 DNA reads TGTGCCAGCTCGAGGACTAGCGTGCAGCCCTACGAGCAGTACTTC. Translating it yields CASSRTSVQPYEQYF. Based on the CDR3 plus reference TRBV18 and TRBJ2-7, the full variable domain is NAGVMQNPRHLVRRRGQEARLRCSPMKGHSHVYWYRQLPEEGLKFMVYLQKENIIDESGMPKERFSAEFPKEGPSILRIQQVVRGDSAAYFCASSRTSVQPYEQYFGPGTRLTVT.

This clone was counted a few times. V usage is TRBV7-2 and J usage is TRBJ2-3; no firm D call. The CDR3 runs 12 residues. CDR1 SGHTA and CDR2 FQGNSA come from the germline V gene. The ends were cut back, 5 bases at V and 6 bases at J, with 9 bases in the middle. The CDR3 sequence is CASSPLGDTQYF. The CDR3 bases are TGTGCCAGCAGCCCTCTCGGGGATACGCAGTATTTT.

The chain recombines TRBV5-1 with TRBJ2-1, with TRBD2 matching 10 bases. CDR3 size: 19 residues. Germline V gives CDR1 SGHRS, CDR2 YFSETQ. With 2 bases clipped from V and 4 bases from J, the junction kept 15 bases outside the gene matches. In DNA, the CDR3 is TGCGCCAGCAGCTTATGGTCGCTAGCGGGAGTTTCGGGGTACAATGAGCAGTTCTTC. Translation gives CASSLWSLAGVSGYNEQFF.

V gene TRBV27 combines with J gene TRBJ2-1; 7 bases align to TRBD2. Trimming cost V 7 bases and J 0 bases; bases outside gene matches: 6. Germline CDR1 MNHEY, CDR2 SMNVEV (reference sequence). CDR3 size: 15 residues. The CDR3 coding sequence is TGTGCCAGCAACGATCTAGCGGTCTCCTACAATGAGCAGTTCTTC. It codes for CASNDLAVSYNEQFF.

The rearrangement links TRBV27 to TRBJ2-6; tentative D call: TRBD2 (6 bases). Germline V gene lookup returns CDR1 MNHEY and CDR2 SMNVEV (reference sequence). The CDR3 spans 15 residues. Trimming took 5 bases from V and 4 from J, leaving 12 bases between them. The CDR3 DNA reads TGTGCCAGCAGTGTCGGGGGTACGGGGGCCAACGTCCTGACTTTC. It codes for CASSVGGTGANVLTF.

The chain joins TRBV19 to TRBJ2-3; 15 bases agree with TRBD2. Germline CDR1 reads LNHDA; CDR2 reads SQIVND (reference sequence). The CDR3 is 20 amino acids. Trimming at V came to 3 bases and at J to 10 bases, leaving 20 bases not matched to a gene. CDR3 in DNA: TGTGCCAGTAGTATTCAACGCGGCCCGGGACTAGCGGGAGGTTCTGAGGCGCAGTATTTT. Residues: CASSIQRGPGLAGGSEAQYF. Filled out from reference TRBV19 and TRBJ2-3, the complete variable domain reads DGGITQSPKYLFRKEGQNVTLSCEQNLNHDAMYWYRQDPGQGLRLIYYSQIVNDFQKGDIAEGYSVSREKKESFPLTVTSAQKNPTAFYLCASSIQRGPGLAGGSEAQYFGPGTRLTVL.

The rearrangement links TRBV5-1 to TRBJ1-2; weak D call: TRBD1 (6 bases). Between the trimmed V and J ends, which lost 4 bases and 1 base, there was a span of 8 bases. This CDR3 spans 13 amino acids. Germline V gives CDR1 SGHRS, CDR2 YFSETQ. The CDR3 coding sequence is TGCGCCAGCAGCCAGGGGAATAACTATGGCTACACCTTC. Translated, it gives CASSQGNNYGYTF. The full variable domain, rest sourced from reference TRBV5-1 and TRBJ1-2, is KAGVTQTPRYLIKTRGQQVTLSCSPISGHRSVSWYQQTPGQGLQFLFEYFSETQRNKGNFPGRFSGRQFSNSRSEMNVSTLELGDSALYLCASSQGNNYGYTFGSGTRLTVV.

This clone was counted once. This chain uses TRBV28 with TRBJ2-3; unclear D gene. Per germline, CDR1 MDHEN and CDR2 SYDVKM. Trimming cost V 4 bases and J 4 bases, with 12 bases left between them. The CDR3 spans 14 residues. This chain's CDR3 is CASSSGGGSDTQYF. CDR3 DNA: TGTGCCAGCAGTTCCGGTGGCGGCTCAGATACGCAGTATTTT.

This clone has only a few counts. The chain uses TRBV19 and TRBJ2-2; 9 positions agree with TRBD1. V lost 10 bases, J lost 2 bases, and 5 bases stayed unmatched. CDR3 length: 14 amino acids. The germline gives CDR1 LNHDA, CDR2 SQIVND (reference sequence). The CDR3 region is CATRDRVNTGELFF. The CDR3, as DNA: TGTGCCACCCGGGACAGGGTAAACACCGGGGAGCTGTTTTTT.

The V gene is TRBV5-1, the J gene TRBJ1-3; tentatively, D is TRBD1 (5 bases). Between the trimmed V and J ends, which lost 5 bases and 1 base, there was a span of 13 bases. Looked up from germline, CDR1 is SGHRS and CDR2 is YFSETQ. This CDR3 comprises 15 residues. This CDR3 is CASRASWTSGNTIYF. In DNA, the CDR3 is TGCGCCAGCAGGGCCTCCTGGACATCTGGAAACACCATATATTTT.

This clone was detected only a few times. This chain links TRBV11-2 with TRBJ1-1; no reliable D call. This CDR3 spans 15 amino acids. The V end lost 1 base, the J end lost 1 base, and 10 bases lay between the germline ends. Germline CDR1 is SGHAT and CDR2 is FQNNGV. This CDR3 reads CASSLGLTENTEAFF. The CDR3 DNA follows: TGTGCCAGCAGCTTAGGTCTAACAGAGAACACTGAAGCTTTCTTT.

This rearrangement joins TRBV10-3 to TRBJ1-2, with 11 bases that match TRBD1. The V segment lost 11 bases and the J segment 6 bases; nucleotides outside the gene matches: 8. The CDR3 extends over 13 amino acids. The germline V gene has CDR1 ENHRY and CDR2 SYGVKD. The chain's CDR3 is CASGGQGDHGYTF. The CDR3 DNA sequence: TGTGCCTCGGGGGGACAGGGGGATCATGGCTACACCTTC.

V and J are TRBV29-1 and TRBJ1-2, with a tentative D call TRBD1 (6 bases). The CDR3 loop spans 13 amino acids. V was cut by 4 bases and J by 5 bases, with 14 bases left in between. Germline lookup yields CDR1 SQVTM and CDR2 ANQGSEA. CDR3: CSVVPAGVYGYTF. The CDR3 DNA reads TGCAGCGTTGTTCCGGCAGGGGTATATGGCTACACCTTC. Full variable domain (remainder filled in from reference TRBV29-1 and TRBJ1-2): SAVISQKPSRDICQRGTSLTIQCQVDSQVTMMFWYRQQPGQSLTLIATANQGSEATYESGFVIDKFPISRPNLTFSTLTVSNMSPEDSSIYLCSVVPAGVYGYTFGSGTRLTVV.

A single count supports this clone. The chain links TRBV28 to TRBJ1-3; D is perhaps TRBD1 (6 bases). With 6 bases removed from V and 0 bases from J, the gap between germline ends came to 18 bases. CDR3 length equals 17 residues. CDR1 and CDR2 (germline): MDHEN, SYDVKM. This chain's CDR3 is CASRLADSGISGNTIYF. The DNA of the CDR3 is TGTGCCAGCAGACTTGCGGACAGTGGAATCTCTGGAAACACCATATATTTT.

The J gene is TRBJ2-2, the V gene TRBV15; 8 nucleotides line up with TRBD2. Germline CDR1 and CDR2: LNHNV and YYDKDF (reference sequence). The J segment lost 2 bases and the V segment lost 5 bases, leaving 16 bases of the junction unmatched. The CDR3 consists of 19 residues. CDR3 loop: CATSQPAPGLGYNTGELFF. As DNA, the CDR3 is TGTGCCACCAGCCAACCTGCACCGGGACTAGGGTATAACACCGGGGAGCTGTTTTTT.

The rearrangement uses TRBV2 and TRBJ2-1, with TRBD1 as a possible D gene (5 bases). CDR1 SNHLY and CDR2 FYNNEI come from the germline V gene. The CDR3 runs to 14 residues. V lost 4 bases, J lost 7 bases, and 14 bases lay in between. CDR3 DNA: TGTGCCAGCAGTGTGTCAGGGAACGGGAATGAGCAGTTCTTC. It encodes CASSVSGNGNEQFF.

CDR3 bases: TGTGCCAGCAGTCACCCCCCGGGACAGGGAATAGCCGGGGAGCTGTTTTTT. This sequence encodes CASSHPPGQGIAGELFF. V gene TRBV27 combines with J gene TRBJ2-2, with 9 positions matching TRBD1. The trim removed 5 bases at V and 6 bases at J, leaving 13 bases unmatched. From germline, CDR1 is MNHEY and CDR2 SMNVEV (reference sequence). The CDR3 runs to 17 residues.

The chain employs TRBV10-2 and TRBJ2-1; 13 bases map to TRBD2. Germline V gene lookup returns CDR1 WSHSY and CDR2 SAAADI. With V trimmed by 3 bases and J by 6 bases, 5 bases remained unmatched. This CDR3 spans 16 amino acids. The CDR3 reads CASSDSGLAGSNEQFF. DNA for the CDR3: TGCGCCAGCAGTGACTCGGGACTAGCGGGATCCAATGAGCAGTTCTTC.

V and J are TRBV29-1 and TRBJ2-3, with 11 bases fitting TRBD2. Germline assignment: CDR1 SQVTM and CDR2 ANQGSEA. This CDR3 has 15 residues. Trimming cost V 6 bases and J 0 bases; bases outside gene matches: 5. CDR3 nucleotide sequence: TGCAGCGTCGCCGGGACTAGCGGTAGCACAGATACGCAGTATTTT. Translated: CSVAGTSGSTDTQYF.

The CDR3 nucleotides are TGTGCCAGCGTTAGGGACAGATCCGTAGAGACCCAGTACTTC. Protein sequence: CASVRDRSVETQYF. The chain has TRBV6-1 and TRBJ2-5; 7 bases are shared with TRBD1. V shed 8 bases and J 4 bases; nucleotides not matched to a gene: 10. This CDR3 spans 14 amino acids. Germline-derived CDR1 and CDR2 are MNHNS and SASEGT.